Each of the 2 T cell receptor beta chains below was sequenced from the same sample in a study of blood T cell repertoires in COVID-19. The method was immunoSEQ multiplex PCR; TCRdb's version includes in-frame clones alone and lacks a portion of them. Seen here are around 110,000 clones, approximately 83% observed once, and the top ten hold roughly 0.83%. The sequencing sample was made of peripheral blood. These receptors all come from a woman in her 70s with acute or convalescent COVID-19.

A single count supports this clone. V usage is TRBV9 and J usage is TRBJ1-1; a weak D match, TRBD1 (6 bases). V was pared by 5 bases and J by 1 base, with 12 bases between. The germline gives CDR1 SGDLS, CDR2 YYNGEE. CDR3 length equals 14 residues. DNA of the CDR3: TGTGCCAGCAGGCGAGAAGGGGGGAACACTGAAGCTTTCTTT. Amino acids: CASRREGGNTEAFF.

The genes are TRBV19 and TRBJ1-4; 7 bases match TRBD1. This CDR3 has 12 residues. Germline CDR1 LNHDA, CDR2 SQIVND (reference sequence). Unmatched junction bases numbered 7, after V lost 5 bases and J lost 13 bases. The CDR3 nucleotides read TGTGCCAGTAGTGTCCAGGGACAGACACTGTTTTTT. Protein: CASSVQGQTLFF.